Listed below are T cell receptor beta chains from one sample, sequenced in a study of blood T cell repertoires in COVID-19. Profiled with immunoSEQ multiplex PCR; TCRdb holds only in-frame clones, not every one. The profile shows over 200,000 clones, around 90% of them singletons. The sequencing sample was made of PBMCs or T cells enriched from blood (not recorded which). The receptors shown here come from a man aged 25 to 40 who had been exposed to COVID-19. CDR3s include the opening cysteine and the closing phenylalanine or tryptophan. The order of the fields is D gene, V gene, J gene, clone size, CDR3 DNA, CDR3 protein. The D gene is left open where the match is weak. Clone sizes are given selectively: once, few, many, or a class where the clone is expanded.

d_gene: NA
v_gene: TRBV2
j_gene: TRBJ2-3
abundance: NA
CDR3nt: TGTGCCAGCGTCCTCGATACGCAGTATTTT
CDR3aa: CASVLDTQYF

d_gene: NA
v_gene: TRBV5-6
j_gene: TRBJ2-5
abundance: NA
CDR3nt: TGTGCCAGCTCCCTTGCCGGGGGTCAAGGGGAGACCCAGTACTTC
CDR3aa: CASSLAGGQGETQYF

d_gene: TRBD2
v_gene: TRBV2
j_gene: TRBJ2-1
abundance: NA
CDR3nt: TGTGCCAGCAGTGAAGGCTCTAGCGGGGGGTTTTTGGATAATGAGCAGTTCTTC
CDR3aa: CASSEGSSGGFLDNEQFF

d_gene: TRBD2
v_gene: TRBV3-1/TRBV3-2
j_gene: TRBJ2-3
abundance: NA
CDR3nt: TGTGCCAGCAGCCTAGCGGGGGGAACCCATAGCACAGATACGCAGTATTTT
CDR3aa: CASSLAGGTHSTDTQYF

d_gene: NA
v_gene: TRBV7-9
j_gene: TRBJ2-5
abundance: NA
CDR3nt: TGTGCCAGCTCCCTCGGGTACCAAGAGACCCAGTACTTC
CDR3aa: CASSLGYQETQYF

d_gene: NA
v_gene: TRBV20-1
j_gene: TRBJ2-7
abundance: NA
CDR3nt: TGCAGTGCTAGTCGACAGGGAGGTTCCTACGAGCAGTACTTC
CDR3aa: CSASRQGGSYEQYF

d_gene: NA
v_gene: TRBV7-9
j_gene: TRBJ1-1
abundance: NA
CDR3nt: TGTGCCAGCAGCTTAGGAACAGCTAACACTGAAGCTTTCTTT
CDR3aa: CASSLGTANTEAFF

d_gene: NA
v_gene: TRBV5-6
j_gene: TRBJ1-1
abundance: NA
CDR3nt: TGTGCCAGCAGCTTAGACTTGTTCACTGAAGCTTTCTTT
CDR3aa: CASSLDLFTEAFF

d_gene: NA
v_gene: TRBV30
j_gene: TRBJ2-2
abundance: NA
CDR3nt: TGTGCCTGGAGTAGAGGAGGGGCAGGGGAGCTGTTTTTT
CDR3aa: CAWSRGGAGELFF

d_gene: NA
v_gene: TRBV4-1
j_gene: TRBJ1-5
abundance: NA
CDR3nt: TGCGCCAGCAGCCAAGATGGAGGTTCGGGGGATCAGCCCCAGCATTTT
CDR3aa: CASSQDGGSGDQPQHF

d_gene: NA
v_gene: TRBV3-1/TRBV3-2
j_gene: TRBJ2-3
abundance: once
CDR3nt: TGTGCCAGCAGCCTACTCCAAAGTGCGCAGTATTTT
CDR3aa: CASSLLQSAQYF

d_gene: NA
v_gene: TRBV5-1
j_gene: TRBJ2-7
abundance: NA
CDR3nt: TGCGCCAGCAGCGGGGGGGCCGGCACCTACGAGCAGTACTTC
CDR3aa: CASSGGAGTYEQYF

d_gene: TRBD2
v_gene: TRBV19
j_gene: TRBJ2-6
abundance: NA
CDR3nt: TGTGCCAGTAGCTATTGGCGGGGGGATGGGGCCAACGTCCTGACTTTC
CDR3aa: CASSYWRGDGANVLTF

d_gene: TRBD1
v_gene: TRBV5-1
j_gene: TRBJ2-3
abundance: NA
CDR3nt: TGCGCCAGCAGCTTGGCCGTGACAGGGGGCGGCACAGATACGCAGTATTTT
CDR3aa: CASSLAVTGGGTDTQYF

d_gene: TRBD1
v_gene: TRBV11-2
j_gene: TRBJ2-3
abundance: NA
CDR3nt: TGTGCCAGCAGCCTCAACAGGGGCAGCACAGATACGCAGTATTTT
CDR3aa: CASSLNRGSTDTQYF

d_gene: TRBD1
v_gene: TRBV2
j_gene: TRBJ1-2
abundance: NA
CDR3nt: TGTGCCAGCAGGACGGGACAGGGGGGAAATGGCTACACCTTC
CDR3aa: CASRTGQGGNGYTF

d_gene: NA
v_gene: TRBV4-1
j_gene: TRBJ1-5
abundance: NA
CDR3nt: TGCGCCAGCAGCCAAGAAGCGGCGGTTCAGCCCCAGCATTTT
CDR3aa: CASSQEAAVQPQHF

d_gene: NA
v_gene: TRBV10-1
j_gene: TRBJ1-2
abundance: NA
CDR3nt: TGCGCCAGCAGTGAGGCAGAAAACTATGGCTACACCTTC
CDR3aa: CASSEAENYGYTF

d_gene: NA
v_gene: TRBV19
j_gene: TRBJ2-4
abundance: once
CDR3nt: TGTGCCAGTAGTATAGTGGAGCTTACCGGGGCCAAAAACATTCAGTACTTC
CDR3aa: CASSIVELTGAKNIQYF

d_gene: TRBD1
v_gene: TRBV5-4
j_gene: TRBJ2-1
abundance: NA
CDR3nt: TGTGCCAGCAGCCCTCGGACAGGGGGCTTCTACAATGAGCAGTTCTTC
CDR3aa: CASSPRTGGFYNEQFF

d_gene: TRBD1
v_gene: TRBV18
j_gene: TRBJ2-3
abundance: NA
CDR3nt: TGTGCCAGCGAACCGGGACAGAGCACAGATACGCAGTATTTT
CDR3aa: CASEPGQSTDTQYF

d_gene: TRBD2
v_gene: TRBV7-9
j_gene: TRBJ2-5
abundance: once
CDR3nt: TGTGCCAGCAGCCAAACTAGCGCCGAGACCCAGTACTTC
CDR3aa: CASSQTSAETQYF

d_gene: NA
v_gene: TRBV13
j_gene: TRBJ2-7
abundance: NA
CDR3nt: TGTGCCAGCAGCCTCAGGGGCGTCTCCTACGAGCAGTACTTC
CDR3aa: CASSLRGVSYEQYF

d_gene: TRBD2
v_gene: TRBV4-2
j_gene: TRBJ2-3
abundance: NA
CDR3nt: TGTGCCAGCAGCCCCGGGGGGGGGTTCACAGATACGCAGTATTTT
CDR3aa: CASSPGGGFTDTQYF

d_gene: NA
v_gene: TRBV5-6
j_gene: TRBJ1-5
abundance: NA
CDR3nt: TGTGCCAGCAGCTTGCAACCGGCCCAGCATTTT
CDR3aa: CASSLQPAQHF

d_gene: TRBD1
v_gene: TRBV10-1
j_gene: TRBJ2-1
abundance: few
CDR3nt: TGCGCCAGCAGTGCGGACAGGGACAATGAGCAGTTCTTC
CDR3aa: CASSADRDNEQFF

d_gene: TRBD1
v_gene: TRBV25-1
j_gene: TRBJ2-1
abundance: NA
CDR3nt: TGTGCCAGCAGTGATTTGACAGGGGCCTCCTACAATGAGCAGTTCTTC
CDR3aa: CASSDLTGASYNEQFF

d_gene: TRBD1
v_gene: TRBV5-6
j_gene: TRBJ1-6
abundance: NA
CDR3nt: TGTGCCAGCAGCTTGGACAGGGGGCTCTCACCCCTCCACTTT
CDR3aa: CASSLDRGLSPLHF

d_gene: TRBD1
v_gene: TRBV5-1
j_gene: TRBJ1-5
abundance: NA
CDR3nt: TGCGCCAGCAGCTTGGGCGGGACAGGGGGCAGTAGCAATCAGCCCCAGCATTTT
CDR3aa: CASSLGGTGGSSNQPQHF

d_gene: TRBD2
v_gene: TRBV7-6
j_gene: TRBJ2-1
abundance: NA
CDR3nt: TGTGCCAGCAGCTTAGTGACTAGCGGGGACAATGAGCAGTTCTTC
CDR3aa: CASSLVTSGDNEQFF

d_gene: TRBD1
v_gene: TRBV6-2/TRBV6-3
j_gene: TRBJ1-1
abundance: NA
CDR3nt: TGTGCCAGCAGTTACTCTGGCAGGGGGTCCACTGAAGCTTTCTTT
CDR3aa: CASSYSGRGSTEAFF

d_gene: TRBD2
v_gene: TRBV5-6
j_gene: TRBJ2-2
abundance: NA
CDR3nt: TGTGCCAGCAGCCCCAGTCTAGCGGGGGGGCTTTGGAACACCGGGGAGCTGTTTTTT
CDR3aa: CASSPSLAGGLWNTGELFF

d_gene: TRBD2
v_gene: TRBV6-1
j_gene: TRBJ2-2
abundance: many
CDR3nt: TGTGCCAGCAGTGAAGCGCAGGGACTAGACTCCACCGGGGAGCTGTTTTTT
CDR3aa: CASSEAQGLDSTGELFF

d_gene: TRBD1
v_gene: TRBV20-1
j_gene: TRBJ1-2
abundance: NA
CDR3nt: TGCAGTGTCCCGACAGGGGGTGGCTACACCTTC
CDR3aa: CSVPTGGGYTF

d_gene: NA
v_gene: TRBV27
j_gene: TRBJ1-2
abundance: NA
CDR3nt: TGTGCCAGCAGCTCAGGGAAGGACTATGGCTACACCTTC
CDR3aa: CASSSGKDYGYTF

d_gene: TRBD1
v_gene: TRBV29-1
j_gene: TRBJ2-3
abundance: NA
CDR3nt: TGCAGCGTCCTCAGTGGACAGGCCGCGCAGTATTTT
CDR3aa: CSVLSGQAAQYF

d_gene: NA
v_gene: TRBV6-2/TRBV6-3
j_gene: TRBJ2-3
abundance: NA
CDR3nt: TGTGCCAGCAGTCCCGAGGGGGGGAAAGATACGCAGTATTTT
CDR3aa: CASSPEGGKDTQYF

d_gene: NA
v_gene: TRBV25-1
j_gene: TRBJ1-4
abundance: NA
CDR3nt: TGTGCCAGCAGGGACAGCCTGAATGAAAAACTGTTTTTT
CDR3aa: CASRDSLNEKLFF

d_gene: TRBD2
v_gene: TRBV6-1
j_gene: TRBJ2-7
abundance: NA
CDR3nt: TGTGCCAGCAGTGAGAGTACTAGCGGGGCTACCTACGAGCAGTACTTC
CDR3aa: CASSESTSGATYEQYF

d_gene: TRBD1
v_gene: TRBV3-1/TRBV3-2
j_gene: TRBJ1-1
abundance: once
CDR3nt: TGTGCCAGCAGCCAAGATCCCCAGACAGGGGGCTGGAGGGCTGAAGCTTTCTTT
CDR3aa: CASSQDPQTGGWRAEAFF

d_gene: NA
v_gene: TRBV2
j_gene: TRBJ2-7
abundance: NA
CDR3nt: TGTGCCAGCAGTGAGCAGGGCCAATACGAGCAGTACTTC
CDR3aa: CASSEQGQYEQYF

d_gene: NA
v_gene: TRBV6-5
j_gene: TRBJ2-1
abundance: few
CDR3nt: TGTGCCAGCAGTTACTCAGCGCCTGAAAATGAGCAGTTCTTC
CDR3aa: CASSYSAPENEQFF

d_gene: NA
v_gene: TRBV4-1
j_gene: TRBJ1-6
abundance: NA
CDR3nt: TGCGCCAGCAGCCTTGACGGACTGGATTCACCCCTCCACTTT
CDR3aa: CASSLDGLDSPLHF

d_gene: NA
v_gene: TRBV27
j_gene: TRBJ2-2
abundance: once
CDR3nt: TGTGCCAGCGGCAGGAGGGATTTGAGCGGGGAGCTGTTTTTT
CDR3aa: CASGRRDLSGELFF